Below, 13 T cell receptor beta chains from the same sample are listed, as sequenced in a study of regulatory T cells in long-lasting Graves disease. Libraries of TCR beta came from iRepertoire HTBI primers plus Arm-PCR of CDR3 regions. One entry per CDR3 protein results from TCRdb running MiXCR on the multiplex PCR reads. The sample contains a few hundred thousand distinct CDR3 sequences, 20% to 25% of which appear only once. Specified time point: persistent/refractory GD, antithyroid drugs over 5 years with positive TRAb. Generation of the TCR library employed RNA extracted from PBMCs. The source material was peripheral blood mononuclear cells (PBMCs), sampled when the disease was refractory, from a patient treated with antithyroid drugs. The receptor source for this set is a female donor with Graves disease.

Points on this clonotype: A much bigger clone sits one base away, suggesting this may be a read error. The chain carries TRBV7-6 and TRBJ1-1; D is ambiguous. The CDR3 is made up of 14 amino acids. From germline, CDR1 is SGHVS and CDR2 FNYEAQ. CDR3 nucleotides: TGTGCCAGCAGCTCCTCAGGATTGAACACTAAAGCTTTCTTT. This sequence encodes CASSSSGLNTKAFF. Filled out from reference TRBV7-6 and TRBJ1-1, the complete variable domain reads GAGVSQSPRYKVTKRGQDVALRCDPISGHVSLYWYRQALGQGPEFLTYFNYEAQQDKSGLPNDRFSAERPEGSISTLTIQRTEQRDSAMYRCASSSSGLNTKAFFGQGTRLTVV.

This clonotype showed up many times. The J gene is TRBJ2-5, the V gene TRBV10-2, with 8 bases aligning to TRBD1. With V trimmed by 7 bases and J by 4 bases, 11 bases remained unmatched. The CDR3 totals 15 residues. Germline CDR1 and CDR2: WSHSY and SAAADI. The CDR3 region is CASTDGQGFGETQYF. The CDR3 region has the DNA TGCGCCAGCACCGACGGACAGGGCTTCGGAGAGACCCAGTACTTC.

Only a few counts were recorded for this clonotype. V and J are TRBV27 and TRBJ1-6; maybe TRBD1 (6 bases). V was trimmed by 2 bases and J by 10 bases, leaving 15 bases between them. Per the germline V gene, CDR1 is MNHEY and CDR2 is SMNVEV (reference sequence). The CDR3 spans 15 residues. The CDR3 protein is CASSLGGGGGSPLHF. For the CDR3, the DNA is TGTGCCAGCAGTTTAGGGGGGGGAGGGGGATCACCCCTCCACTTT.

The chain has TRBV5-1 and TRBJ1-1; D remains ambiguous. There are 12 residues in the CDR3. The V gene's germline CDR1 is SGHRS and CDR2 YFSETQ. V was clipped by 0 bases and J by 9 bases, with 9 bases between them. CDR3 nucleotide sequence: TGCGCCAGCAGCTTGGCAGGCCCCAAAGCTTTCTTT. Translating it yields CASSLAGPKAFF.

There are a few counts of this clonotype. V and J are TRBV20-1 and TRBJ1-2; perhaps TRBD1 as D (6 bases). V gave up 5 bases and J gave up 3 bases, with 16 bases separating them. The germline gives CDR1 DFQATT, CDR2 SNEGSKA (reference sequence). There are 14 residues in the CDR3. The chain's CDR3 is CSAASPRGDYGYTF. The CDR3 nucleotides read TGCAGTGCTGCAAGCCCCAGGGGTGACTATGGCTACACCTTC.

The sample holds a few counts of this clonotype. The chain is built from TRBV20-1 and TRBJ1-4; D unclear. The CDR3 contains 15 residues. V dropped 1 base and J dropped 1 base, with 10 bases sitting between them. Germline-derived CDR1 and CDR2 are DFQATT and SNEGSKA (reference sequence). The CDR3 sequence: CSARGFGQTNEKLFF. Here the CDR3 DNA reads TGCAGTGCTAGAGGTTTCGGCCAAACTAATGAAAAACTGTTTTTT.

This clonotype was counted between two and nine times. The chain carries TRBV7-2 and TRBJ2-7; D possibly corresponds to TRBD1 (5 bases). This CDR3 has 16 residues. The V gene's germline CDR1 is SGHTA and CDR2 FQGNSA. Trimming took 1 base from V and 0 from J, leaving 13 bases between them. This CDR3 reads CASSLGSGYLSYEQYF. The CDR3 DNA follows: TGTGCCAGCAGCTTAGGTTCAGGGTATCTCTCCTACGAGCAGTACTTC. The full variable domain, its missing parts supplied by reference TRBV7-2 and TRBJ2-7, is GAGVSQSPSNKVTEKGKDVELRCDPISGHTALYWYRQSLGQGLEFLIYFQGNSAPDKSGLPSDRFSAERTGGSVSTLTIQRTQQEDSAVYLCASSLGSGYLSYEQYFGPGTRLTVT.

This sequence joins TRBV30 and TRBJ1-6; no clear D gene. Trimming left V 5 bases short and J 3 bases short, with 8 bases between. This CDR3 is 13 amino acids long. The V gene's germline CDR1 is GTSNPN and CDR2 SVGIG (reference sequence). The CDR3 nucleotides are TGTGCCTGGGGATCATTCTATAATTCACCCCTCCACTTT. This translates into CAWGSFYNSPLHF.

This clonotype was found a few times. The J gene is TRBJ2-2, the V gene TRBV7-3, with 10 bases identical to TRBD2. The junction had 7 bases not matched to a gene; V was cut back by 5 bases and J by 7 bases. CDR3 length: 15 residues. From germline, CDR1 is SGHTA and CDR2 FQGTGA. The CDR3 here is CASSTSGRAFGELFF. CDR3 coding DNA: TGTGCCAGCAGCACAAGCGGGAGGGCCTTCGGGGAGCTGTTTTTT.

As concerns this clonotype: A much larger clone sits a single nucleotide away, making a read error possible. The V call is TRBV6-2 or TRBV6-3, the J call TRBJ1-1; a weak D match, TRBD1 (5 bases). V gave up 7 bases and J gave up 10 bases, with 22 bases separating them. Germline V gene data show CDR1 as MNHEY and CDR2 as SVGEGT. This CDR3 contains 14 residues. The CDR3 nucleotides read TGTGCCAGCAACTCGATCAGGGTCAGGGCTGGAGCTTTCTTT. Translated: CASNSIRVRAGAFF.

With respect to this clonotype: Germline and junction disagree at one end, which may indicate a read error. The chain couples TRBV27 to TRBJ1-5, with D unclear. Germline lookup yields CDR1 MNHEY and CDR2 SMNVEV (reference sequence). This CDR3 has 12 amino acids. The CDR3 DNA is TGTGCCAGCAGTTACAGCAATCCGCCCCAGCATTTT. Protein product: CASSYSNPPQHF.

This sequence joins TRBV4-3 and TRBJ2-7; D is perhaps TRBD2 (5 bases). V was cut by 0 bases and J by 5 bases, with 14 bases left in between. In germline, CDR1 is LGHNA, CDR2 YSLEER. The CDR3 extends over 15 amino acids. The CDR3 reads CASSQDVGGWNEQYF. In DNA form, the CDR3 reads TGCGCCAGCAGCCAAGATGTAGGCGGGTGGAACGAGCAGTACTTC.

J is TRBJ1-1 and V is TRBV11-2, with 8 bases lining up with TRBD1. V shed 2 bases and J 7 bases; nucleotides not matched to a gene: 6. The CDR3 covers 14 residues. From germline, CDR1 is SGHAT and CDR2 FQNNGV. The CDR3 loop reads CASSLFRGRDEAFF. The CDR3 nucleotides are TGTGCCAGCAGCTTATTCAGGGGGCGTGATGAAGCTTTCTTT.